Listed below are T cell receptor beta chains from one sample, sequenced in a study of cytomegalovirus exposure and HLA in healthy donors. This table comes from immunoSEQ multiplex PCR, and its TCRdb copy is limited to in-frame clones, with some not included. The repertoire holds roughly 300,000 clones, with about 90% as singletons. Source material: PBMCs. These receptors were obtained from a woman in her twenties or thirties in good health and CMV-seropositive. CDR3s include the opening cysteine and the closing phenylalanine or tryptophan. The D gene is left open where the match is weak. Not every row has a clone size; where given, it reads once, few, many or a size class.

V: TRBV2; size: NA; D: NA; J: TRBJ2-5; DNA: TGTGCCAGCAACGTGGGGTTTAGAGAGACCCAGTACTTC; CDR3: CASNVGFRETQYF
V: TRBV7-8; size: NA; D: NA; J: TRBJ1-2; DNA: TGTGCCAGCAGTCAGGGAGGTCTTGGCTACACCTTC; CDR3: CASSQGGLGYTF
V: TRBV5-5; size: NA; D: NA; J: TRBJ1-5; DNA: TGTGCCAGCAGTTGGGACAGCAATCAGCCCCAGCATTTT; CDR3: CASSWDSNQPQHF
V: TRBV9; size: NA; D: NA; J: TRBJ1-1; DNA: TGTGCCAGCAGCGTAGGGCAAGCGAACACTGAAGCTTTCTTT; CDR3: CASSVGQANTEAFF
V: TRBV5-1; size: once; D: TRBD2; J: TRBJ2-2; DNA: TGCGCCAGCAGCTTTCTAGCGGGGGGGCCGACGTGGACCGGGGAGCTGTTTTTT; CDR3: CASSFLAGGPTWTGELFF
V: TRBV28; size: few; D: NA; J: TRBJ2-2; DNA: TGTGCCAGCAGGGGGATCGGGGAGCTGTTTTTT; CDR3: CASRGIGELFF
V: TRBV7-2; size: NA; D: NA; J: TRBJ1-1; DNA: TGTGCCAGCAGCCCAAGACTCGGAGGGAACACTGAAGCTTTCTTT; CDR3: CASSPRLGGNTEAFF
V: TRBV27; size: NA; D: NA; J: TRBJ2-7; DNA: TGTGCCAGCAGTTCGGGCGGGGTCGGAGAGCAGTACTTC; CDR3: CASSSGGVGEQYF
V: TRBV6-1; size: NA; D: NA; J: TRBJ2-7; DNA: TGTGCCAGCAGTGATAGGTCCTACGAGCAGTACTTC; CDR3: CASSDRSYEQYF
V: TRBV7-2; size: NA; D: NA; J: TRBJ1-5; DNA: TGTGCCAGCAGCTTAGGGGAGTTCAATCAGCCCCAGCATTTT; CDR3: CASSLGEFNQPQHF
V: TRBV14; size: NA; D: NA; J: TRBJ1-6; DNA: TGTGCCAGCAGCCAAGGGCAGCGCACCAATTCACCCCTCCACTTT; CDR3: CASSQGQRTNSPLHF
V: TRBV6-1; size: NA; D: NA; J: TRBJ2-1; DNA: TGTGCCAGTCTCCTCTCCTACAATGAGCAGTTCTTC; CDR3: CASLLSYNEQFF
V: TRBV27; size: NA; D: NA; J: TRBJ2-1; DNA: TGTGCCAGCAGTTTACTGGACAGCCGAAATGAGCAGTTCTTC; CDR3: CASSLLDSRNEQFF
V: TRBV27; size: once; D: TRBD2; J: TRBJ2-3; DNA: TGTGCCAGCACCCCCCGGGGAGGGCCGGTGGATACGCAGTATTTT; CDR3: CASTPRGGPVDTQYF
V: TRBV27; size: NA; D: TRBD1; J: TRBJ2-1; DNA: TGTGCCAGCAGTCCAAGACAGGGCCCTAGGGACAATGAGCAGTTCTTC; CDR3: CASSPRQGPRDNEQFF
V: TRBV27; size: NA; D: TRBD2; J: TRBJ2-1; DNA: TGTGCCAGCAGTACAAAGCGGGGGGGCTATTACAATGAGCAGTTCTTC; CDR3: CASSTKRGGYYNEQFF
V: TRBV28; size: NA; D: TRBD2; J: TRBJ2-7; DNA: TGTGCCAGCAGCTACCCGGGAGGGGGGGAGCAGTACTTC; CDR3: CASSYPGGGEQYF
V: TRBV15; size: NA; D: NA; J: TRBJ2-2; DNA: TGTGCCACCAGCAGAGGGGGAAACGGGGAGCTGTTTTTT; CDR3: CATSRGGNGELFF
V: TRBV11-2; size: NA; D: NA; J: TRBJ1-1; DNA: TGTGCCAGCAGCTTCGGGGGCTCAATGGACACTGAAGCTTTCTTT; CDR3: CASSFGGSMDTEAFF
V: TRBV27; size: NA; D: TRBD2; J: TRBJ2-7; DNA: TGTGCCAGCACCTCGTGGATAGCGGGGCGTTACGAGCAGTACTTC; CDR3: CASTSWIAGRYEQYF
V: TRBV29-1; size: NA; D: TRBD1; J: TRBJ2-7; DNA: TGCAGCGTTGGCCGGAGGACAGGGCACTCCTACGAGCAGTACTTC; CDR3: CSVGRRTGHSYEQYF
V: TRBV30; size: NA; D: TRBD1; J: TRBJ1-5; DNA: TGTGCCTGGAGTGCGGGACAGGGGAATCAGCCCCAGCATTTT; CDR3: CAWSAGQGNQPQHF
V: TRBV14; size: NA; D: TRBD1; J: TRBJ2-6; DNA: TGTGCCAGCAGCCCGGGACAGCTCTTGGCTGGGGCCAACGTCCTGACTTTC; CDR3: CASSPGQLLAGANVLTF
V: TRBV4-3; size: NA; D: NA; J: TRBJ1-3; DNA: TGCGCCAGCAGCCAATGGTTTGACTCTGGAAACACCATATATTTT; CDR3: CASSQWFDSGNTIYF
V: TRBV11-3; size: NA; D: NA; J: TRBJ2-3; DNA: TGTGCCAGCAGCCCTCAGGGGAGGGGAGCAGATACGCAGTATTTT; CDR3: CASSPQGRGADTQYF
V: TRBV12-5; size: once; D: NA; J: TRBJ1-1; DNA: TGTGCTAGTGCCCCCAACGGGGACACTGAAGCTTTCTTT; CDR3: CASAPNGDTEAFF
V: TRBV4-1; size: NA; D: NA; J: TRBJ1-1; DNA: TGCGCCAGCCGGGCGGCAGGGGCCCTCTCCATGAACACTGAAGCTTTCTTT; CDR3: CASRAAGALSMNTEAFF
V: TRBV29-1; size: NA; D: NA; J: TRBJ1-2; DNA: TGCAGCGTAGGCAGGGGCCCACCTAACTATGGCTACACCTTC; CDR3: CSVGRGPPNYGYTF
V: TRBV11-2; size: NA; D: NA; J: TRBJ2-1; DNA: TGTGCCAGCAGCATGCAGGGGGGCGTCAATGAGCAGTTCTTC; CDR3: CASSMQGGVNEQFF
V: TRBV5-1; size: NA; D: NA; J: TRBJ2-7; DNA: TGCGCCAGCAGCTTGGGGGACCAACAGTACTTC; CDR3: CASSLGDQQYF
V: TRBV30; size: NA; D: TRBD2; J: TRBJ2-3; DNA: TGTGCCGGGCTAGCGGCCCCTAGCACAGATACGCAGTATTTT; CDR3: CAGLAAPSTDTQYF
V: TRBV7-9; size: once; D: NA; J: TRBJ2-6; DNA: TGTGCCAGCAGCTTAGGCCTGGGGGTAGGCTCTGGGGCCAACGTCCTGACTTTC; CDR3: CASSLGLGVGSGANVLTF
V: TRBV4-1; size: NA; D: NA; J: TRBJ1-5; DNA: TGCGCCAGCAGCCAGGGCCCTCGGATCGATCAGCCCCAGCATTTT; CDR3: CASSQGPRIDQPQHF
V: TRBV7-6; size: NA; D: TRBD2; J: TRBJ2-7; DNA: TGTGCCAGCAGCCCACACGGGACTAGCGGGCGGGAGCAGTACTTC; CDR3: CASSPHGTSGREQYF
V: TRBV7-6; size: NA; D: NA; J: TRBJ2-1; DNA: TGTGCCAGCAGCTTTTCAGGAACGGATGAGCAGTTCTTC; CDR3: CASSFSGTDEQFF
V: TRBV27; size: NA; D: TRBD1; J: TRBJ2-7; DNA: TGTGCCAGCAAGACAGGGGGCTACGAGCAGTACTTC; CDR3: CASKTGGYEQYF
V: TRBV30; size: NA; D: NA; J: TRBJ1-5; DNA: TGTGCCTGGAGTGCCTTTGATAGCAATCAGCCCCAGCATTTT; CDR3: CAWSAFDSNQPQHF
V: TRBV7-9; size: few; D: TRBD1; J: TRBJ2-2; DNA: TGTGCCAGCAGCTCGGGACAGCCCAACACCGGGGAGCTGTTTTTT; CDR3: CASSSGQPNTGELFF
V: TRBV14; size: NA; D: TRBD1; J: TRBJ1-1; DNA: TGTGCCAGCAGCCAGGTCCGACAGGGTTACATGAACACTGAAGCTTTCTTT; CDR3: CASSQVRQGYMNTEAFF
V: TRBV5-4; size: NA; D: TRBD2; J: TRBJ2-7; DNA: TGTGCCAGCAGCTTGAGGTTAGCGGGGGGATACGAGCAGTACTTC; CDR3: CASSLRLAGGYEQYF
V: TRBV6-6; size: NA; D: TRBD1; J: TRBJ2-5; DNA: TGTGCCAGCATCGGACAGGGTGAGACCCAGTACTTC; CDR3: CASIGQGETQYF
V: TRBV7-6; size: NA; D: NA; J: TRBJ1-5; DNA: TGTGCCAGCAGCTTAGAGGGGGGGGCTCAGCCCCAGCATTTT; CDR3: CASSLEGGAQPQHF
V: TRBV27; size: NA; D: TRBD1; J: TRBJ2-7; DNA: TGTGCCAGCAGTTTAATCTACGGTACTGCGACAGGGGGACAGGACGAGCAGTACTTC; CDR3: CASSLIYGTATGGQDEQYF
V: TRBV30; size: NA; D: NA; J: TRBJ1-3; DNA: TGTGCCTGGAGTGGAAAAGGGGGGTACGGAAACACCATATATTTT; CDR3: CAWSGKGGYGNTIYF
V: TRBV9; size: medium-sized; D: TRBD1; J: TRBJ2-4; DNA: TGTGCCAGCAGCGCCGGACAGGGGGTTTCCAAAAACATTCAGTACTTC; CDR3: CASSAGQGVSKNIQYF
V: TRBV2; size: once; D: NA; J: TRBJ1-1; DNA: TGTGCCAGCACCGATCTGAACACTGAAGCTTTCTTT; CDR3: CASTDLNTEAFF
V: TRBV13; size: NA; D: TRBD1; J: TRBJ2-2; DNA: TGTGCCAGCAGCCCCGGGACAGAGGCTTTGAACACCGGGGAGCTGTTTTTT; CDR3: CASSPGTEALNTGELFF